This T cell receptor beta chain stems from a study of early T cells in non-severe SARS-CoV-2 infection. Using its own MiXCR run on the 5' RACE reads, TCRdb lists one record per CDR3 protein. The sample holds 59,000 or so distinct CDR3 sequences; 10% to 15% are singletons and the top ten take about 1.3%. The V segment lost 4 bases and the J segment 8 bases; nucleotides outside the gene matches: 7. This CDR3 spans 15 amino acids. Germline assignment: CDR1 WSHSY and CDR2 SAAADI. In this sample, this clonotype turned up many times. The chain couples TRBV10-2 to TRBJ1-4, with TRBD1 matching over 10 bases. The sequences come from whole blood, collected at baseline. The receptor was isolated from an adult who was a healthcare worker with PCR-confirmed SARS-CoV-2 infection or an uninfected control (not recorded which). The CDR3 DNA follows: TGCGCCAGCAGTGCCCCCCGGACAGGGGGAGAAAAACTGTTTTTT. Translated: CASSAPRTGGEKLFF.